This note documents a single T cell receptor (beta chain) sequence. The antigen remains undetermined. TCR beta libraries were prepared from cDNA with unique molecular identifiers. From the PCR reads, TCRdb called clonotypes with MiXCR, one entry per CDR3 protein. Of 650,000 to 900,000 distinct CDR3 sequences detected, roughly 50% appear once; the ten largest clones hold 4.9%. The sample belongs to a study of post-analysis software for immune sequencing data. Turning to the study itself: Patients had relapsing-remitting, secondary progressive or progressive-relapsing multiple sclerosis; some lacked subtype. Overall study results and limits: Controls' normalized Chao1 diversity significantly exceeded that of multiple sclerosis patients.

The sequenced sample was blood. The clonotype comes from a girl aged 10-17 years with multiple sclerosis.

CDR3 sequence (DNA): TGTGCCAGCAGCCAAGACCTCACAGGGGCGGCTGGCTACACCTTC. Amino acids: CASSQDLTGAAGYTF. The chain is built from TRBV3-1 and TRBJ1-2, with 7 bases identical to TRBD1. The V segment lost 0 bases and the J segment 7 bases; nucleotides outside the gene matches: 8. The CDR3 consists of 15 residues. CDR1 and CDR2 from the germline V gene are LGHDT and YNNKEL (reference sequence).